This TCR beta chain was observed in a study of T-cell reconstitution after alpha-beta-depleted transplantation in children. Points from the study as a whole: Reportedly, roughly two months post-transplant, alpha-beta T cells arose from several hundred expanded graft clones.

This clonotype was seen repeatedly, ten times or more. The antigen is unknown. Unique molecular identifiers were incorporated into the prepared TCRbeta library. TCRdb analysed the PCR reads with MiXCR anew, one entry per CDR3 protein. The sample has around 80,000 distinct CDR3 sequences; around 18% are singletons. Germline-derived CDR1 and CDR2 are WSHSY and SAAADI. Trimming cost V 3 bases and J 9 bases, with 9 bases left between them. The CDR3 sequence is 12 residues long. The sequence was obtained from a male patient aged 2 to 10 who had a stem cell transplant for acute lymphoblastic leukemia, so the T cells may come from the graft donor. The chain links TRBV10-2 to TRBJ2-1; no firm D call. Sequenced material: PBMCs, mostly from graft donor cells, taken 360 days after TCRalphabeta/CD19-depleted stem cell transplant. This chain's CDR3 is CASSDFGREQFF. For the CDR3, the DNA is TGCGCCAGCAGTGATTTTGGTCGTGAGCAGTTCTTC.